This TCR beta chain was identified during a study of early T cells in non-severe SARS-CoV-2 infection. Regarding the study as a whole: The study's VDJdb matching favored anti-spike CD8 responses and missed private and CD4 specificities.

Concerning this clonotype: Its specificity is unknown.

Individual cDNA molecules were tagged with unique molecular identifiers. TCRdb used MiXCR to reprocess the 5' RACE reads, holding one entry per CDR3 protein. Of under 60,000 distinct CDR3 sequences detected, about 13% appear once; the ten largest clones hold roughly 10%. Trimming left V 3 bases short and J 2 bases short, with 14 bases between. Germline V gene lookup returns CDR1 SGHRS and CDR2 YFSETQ. CDR3 length: 15 residues. This clonotype was obtained from an adult who was a healthcare worker with PCR-confirmed SARS-CoV-2 infection or an uninfected control (not recorded which). This chain joins TRBV5-1 and TRBJ1-1; no definite D call. The source material was whole blood. The CDR3 loop is CASSYHRAFNTEAFF. The CDR3 DNA reads as TGCGCCAGCAGCTACCACCGGGCCTTTAACACTGAAGCTTTCTTT.